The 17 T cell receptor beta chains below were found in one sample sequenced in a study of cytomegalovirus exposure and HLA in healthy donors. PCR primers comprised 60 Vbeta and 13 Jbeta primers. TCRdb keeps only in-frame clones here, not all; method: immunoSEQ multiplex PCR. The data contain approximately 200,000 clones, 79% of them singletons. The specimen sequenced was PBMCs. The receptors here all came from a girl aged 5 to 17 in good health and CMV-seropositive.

The CDR3 sequence: CASSEGQGFETQYF. DNA of the CDR3: TGTGCCAGCAGTGAGGGACAGGGGTTTGAGACCCAGTACTTC. The V gene is TRBV2, the J gene TRBJ2-5; 10 bases align to TRBD1. CDR1 SNHLY and CDR2 FYNNEI come from the germline V gene. The CDR3 covers 14 residues. After removal of 3 bases from V and 5 bases from J, the junction contained 3 bases not matched to a gene.

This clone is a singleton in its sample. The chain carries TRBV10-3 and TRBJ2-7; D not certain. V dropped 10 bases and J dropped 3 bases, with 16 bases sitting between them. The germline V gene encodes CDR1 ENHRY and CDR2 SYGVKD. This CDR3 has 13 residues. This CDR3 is CATTPQPGYEQYF. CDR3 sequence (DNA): TGTGCCACCACACCACAGCCTGGCTACGAGCAGTACTTC.

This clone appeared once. The CDR3 sequence is CASRPTSGGSNEQFF. For the CDR3, the DNA is TGTGCCAGCAGGCCGACTAGCGGGGGATCTAATGAGCAGTTCTTC. The rearrangement joins TRBV7-2 to TRBJ2-1, with 12 bases lining up with TRBD2. This CDR3 is 15 amino acids long. V was pared by 6 bases and J by 7 bases, with 7 bases of the junction left unmatched. Germline loops: CDR1 SGHTA, CDR2 FQGNSA. Based on the CDR3 plus reference TRBV7-2 and TRBJ2-1, the full variable domain is GAGVSQSPSNKVTEKGKDVELRCDPISGHTALYWYRQSLGQGLEFLIYFQGNSAPDKSGLPSDRFSAERTGGSVSTLTIQRTQQEDSAVYLCASRPTSGGSNEQFFGPGTRLTVL.

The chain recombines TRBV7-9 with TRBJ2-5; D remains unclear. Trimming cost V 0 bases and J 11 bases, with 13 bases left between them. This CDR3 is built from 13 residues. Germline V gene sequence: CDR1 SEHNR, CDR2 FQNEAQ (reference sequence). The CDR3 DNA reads TGTGCCAGCAGCTTAGCCTACCCAGTGGAGCAGTACTTC. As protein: CASSLAYPVEQYF.

This CDR3 reads CASTRDSASHEQYF. The CDR3 DNA follows: TGTGCCAGCACCCGAGACAGCGCTTCTCACGAGCAGTACTTC. The V and J genes are TRBV6-5 and TRBJ2-7, with a possible D match to TRBD1 (5 bases). CDR1 and CDR2 from the germline V gene are MNHEY and SVGAGI. This CDR3 spans 14 amino acids. V lost 7 bases to trimming and J lost 5 bases, with 18 bases between them.

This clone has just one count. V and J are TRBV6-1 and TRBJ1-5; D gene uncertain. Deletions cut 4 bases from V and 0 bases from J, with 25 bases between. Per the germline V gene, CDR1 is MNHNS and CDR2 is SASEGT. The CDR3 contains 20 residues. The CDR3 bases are TGTGCCAGCAGTGCAGAGGAGCGCAAAAGGCTTTTGGATAGCAATCAGCCCCAGCATTTT. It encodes CASSAEERKRLLDSNQPQHF.

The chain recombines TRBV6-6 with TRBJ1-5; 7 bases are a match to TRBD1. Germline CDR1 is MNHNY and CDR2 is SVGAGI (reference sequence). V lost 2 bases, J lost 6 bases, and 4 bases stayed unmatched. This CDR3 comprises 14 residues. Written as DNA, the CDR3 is TGTGCCAGCAGTTACGAGCAGGGGGGTCAGCCCCAGCATTTT. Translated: CASSYEQGGQPQHF.

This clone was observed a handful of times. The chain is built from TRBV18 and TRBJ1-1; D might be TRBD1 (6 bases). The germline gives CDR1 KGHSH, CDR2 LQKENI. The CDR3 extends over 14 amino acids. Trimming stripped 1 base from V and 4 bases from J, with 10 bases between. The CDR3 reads CASSPQDRFTEAFF. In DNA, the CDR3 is TGTGCCAGCTCACCACAAGACAGGTTCACTGAAGCTTTCTTT.

The chain's CDR3 is CASSLRTGNTGELFF. The CDR3 DNA sequence: TGTGCCAGCAGCTTAAGGACAGGGAACACCGGGGAGCTGTTTTTT. This chain links TRBV7-6 with TRBJ2-2; 7 bases are shared with TRBD1. This CDR3 contains 15 residues. The ends lost 2 bases at V and 1 base at J; junction bases unmatched: 1. The V gene's germline CDR1 is SGHVS and CDR2 FNYEAQ.

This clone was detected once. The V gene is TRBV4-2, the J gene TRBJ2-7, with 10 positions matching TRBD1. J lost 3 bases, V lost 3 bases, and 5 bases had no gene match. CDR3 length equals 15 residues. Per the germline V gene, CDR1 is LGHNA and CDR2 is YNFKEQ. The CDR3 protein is CASSQAGDRGYEQYF. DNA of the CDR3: TGTGCCAGCAGCCAGGCGGGGGACAGGGGCTACGAGCAGTACTTC.

The CDR3 spells CASSEDSGTGGAGSWNTEAFF. In DNA, the CDR3 is TGTGCCAGCAGTGAAGACTCCGGGACAGGGGGCGCGGGTTCCTGGAACACTGAAGCTTTCTTT. This rearrangement joins TRBV6-1 to TRBJ1-1; TRBD1 agrees at 12 bases. The CDR3 sequence is 21 residues long. J lost 1 base, V lost 1 base, and 16 bases had no gene match. Germline lookup yields CDR1 MNHNS and CDR2 SASEGT.

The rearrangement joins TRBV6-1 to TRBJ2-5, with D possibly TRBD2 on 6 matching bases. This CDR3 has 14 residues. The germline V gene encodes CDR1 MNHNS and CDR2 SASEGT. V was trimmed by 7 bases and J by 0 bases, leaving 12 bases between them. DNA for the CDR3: TGTGCCAGCACCCTTAGGAGGGACCAAGAGACCCAGTACTTC. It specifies CASTLRRDQETQYF.

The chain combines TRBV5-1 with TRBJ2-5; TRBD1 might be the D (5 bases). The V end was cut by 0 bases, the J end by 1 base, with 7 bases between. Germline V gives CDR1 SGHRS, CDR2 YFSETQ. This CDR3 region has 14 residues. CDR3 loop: CASSLVQAQETQYF. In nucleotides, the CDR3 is TGCGCCAGCAGCTTGGTACAGGCCCAAGAGACCCAGTACTTC.

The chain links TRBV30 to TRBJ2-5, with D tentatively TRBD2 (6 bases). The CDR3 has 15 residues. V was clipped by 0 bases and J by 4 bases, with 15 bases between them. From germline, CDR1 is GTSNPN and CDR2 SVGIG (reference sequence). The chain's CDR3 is CAWSVWQGSGETQYF. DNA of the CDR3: TGTGCCTGGAGTGTTTGGCAGGGTAGCGGAGAGACCCAGTACTTC.

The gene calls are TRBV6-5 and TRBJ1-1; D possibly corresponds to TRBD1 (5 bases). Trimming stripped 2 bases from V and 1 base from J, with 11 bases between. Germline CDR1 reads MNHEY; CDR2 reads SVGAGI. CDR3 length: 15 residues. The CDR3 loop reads CASSYLRGQNTEAFF. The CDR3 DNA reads TGTGCCAGCAGTTACCTAAGGGGCCAGAACACTGAAGCTTTCTTT.

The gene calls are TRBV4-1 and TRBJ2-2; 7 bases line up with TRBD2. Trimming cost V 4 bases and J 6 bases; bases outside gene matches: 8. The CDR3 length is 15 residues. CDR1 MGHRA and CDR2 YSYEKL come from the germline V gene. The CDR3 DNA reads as TGCGCCAGCAGCCGTCGACTAGCTGGGGCCGGGGAGCTGTTTTTT. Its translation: CASSRRLAGAGELFF.

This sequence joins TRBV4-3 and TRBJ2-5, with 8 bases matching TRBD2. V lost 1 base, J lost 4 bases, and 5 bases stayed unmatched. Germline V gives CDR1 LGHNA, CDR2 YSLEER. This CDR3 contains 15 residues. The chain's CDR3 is CASSQVAGGPETQYF. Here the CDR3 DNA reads TGCGCCAGCAGCCAAGTGGCGGGGGGACCAGAGACCCAGTACTTC.